This T cell receptor beta chain was recovered during a study of shared clonotypes between healthy human individuals. Genomic DNA (from each subset) was split evenly across several immunoSEQ plates. The protocol was immunoSEQ multiplex PCR, while the TCRdb copy is restricted to in-frame clones and leaves out a portion. The sample lists 1.5 million to 1.9 million clones, 95% to 99% occurring once. Study-level results: Rarefaction showed that sequencing of sorted subsets was incomplete (despite large depth).

V lost 0 bases, J lost 4 bases, and 6 bases stayed unmatched. This CDR3 is 15 amino acids long. Germline values: CDR1 SGDLS, CDR2 YYNGEE. Comment on this clone: As yet, its antigen is unknown.

The clonotype was recovered from a man aged 25-45 years in good health. The genes are TRBV9 and TRBJ2-5; 7 bases map to TRBD1. The sequenced sample was naive CD4+ T cells sorted from blood. The subset is: CD45RA+ positively selected. DNA for the CDR3: TGTGCCAGCAGCGTAGATAGGGGGCGTGGAGAGACCCAGTACTTC. It encodes CASSVDRGRGETQYF.